This T cell receptor beta chain was found in a study of blood T cell repertoires in COVID-19. Study background: Material from acute and convalescent COVID-19 was sourced from the United States, Italy and Spain.

Cohorts were based on clinical histories the participants reported. In the source study's methods: How many nucleated cells were present was estimated from reference gene primer amplification. TCRdb's table, derived via immunoSEQ multiplex PCR, lists solely in-frame clones and lacks some. V and J calls and clone size follow that table, whereas D and trimming were derived from the DNA. The sample holds about 330,000 clones, around 87% seen once. Trimming removed 6 bases from V and 6 bases from J, with 27 bases in between. CDR1 is MDHEN, CDR2 SYDVKM, per germline. The CDR3 runs to 17 residues. Sample: PBMCs or T cells enriched from blood (not recorded which). The V and J genes are TRBV28 and TRBJ2-7, with D possibly matching TRBD2 (5 bases). The TCR comes from a woman in her thirties who had recovered from COVID-19. In DNA form, the CDR3 reads TGTGCCAGCAGGGTCAGTACGTTTCTCCAGGTGGCGGGCGAGCAGTACTTC. Protein: CASRVSTFLQVAGEQYF.